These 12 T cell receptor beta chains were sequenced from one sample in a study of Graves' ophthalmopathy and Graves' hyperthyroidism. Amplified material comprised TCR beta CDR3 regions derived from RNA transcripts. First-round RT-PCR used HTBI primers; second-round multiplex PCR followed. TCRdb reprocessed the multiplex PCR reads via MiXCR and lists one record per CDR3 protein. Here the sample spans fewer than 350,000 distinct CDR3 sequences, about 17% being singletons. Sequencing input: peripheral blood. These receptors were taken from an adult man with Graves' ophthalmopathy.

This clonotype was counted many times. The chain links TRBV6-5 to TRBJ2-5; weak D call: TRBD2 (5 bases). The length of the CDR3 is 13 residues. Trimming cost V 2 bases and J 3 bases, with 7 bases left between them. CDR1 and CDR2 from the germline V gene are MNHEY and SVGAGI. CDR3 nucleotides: TGTGCCAGCAGTTACCCGGGAAAAGAGACCCAGTACTTC. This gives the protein CASSYPGKETQYF.

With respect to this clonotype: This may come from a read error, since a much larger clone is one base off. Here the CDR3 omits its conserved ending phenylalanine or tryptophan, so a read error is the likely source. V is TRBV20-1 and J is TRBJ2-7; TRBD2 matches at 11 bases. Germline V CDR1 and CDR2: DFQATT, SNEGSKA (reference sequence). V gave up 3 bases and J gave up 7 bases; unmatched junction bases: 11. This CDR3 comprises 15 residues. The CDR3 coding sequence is TGCAGTGCTAGGCATAGCGGGAGGGCCTCGAGAGAGCAGTACCTC. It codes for CSARHSGRASREQYL.

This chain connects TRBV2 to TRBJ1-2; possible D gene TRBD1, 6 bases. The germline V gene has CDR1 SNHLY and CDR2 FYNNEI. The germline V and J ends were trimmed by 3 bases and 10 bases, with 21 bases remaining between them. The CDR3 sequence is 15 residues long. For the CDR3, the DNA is TGTGCCAGCAGTGATATAAGGGGGAGGAGACGGGACTACACCTTC. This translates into CASSDIRGRRRDYTF.

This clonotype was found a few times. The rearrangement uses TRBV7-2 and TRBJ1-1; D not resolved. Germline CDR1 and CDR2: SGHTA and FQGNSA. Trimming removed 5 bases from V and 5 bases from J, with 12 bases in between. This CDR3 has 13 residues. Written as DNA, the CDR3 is TGTGCCAGCAGCCTTTGGAGAAGTACTGAAGCTTTCTTT. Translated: CASSLWRSTEAFF.

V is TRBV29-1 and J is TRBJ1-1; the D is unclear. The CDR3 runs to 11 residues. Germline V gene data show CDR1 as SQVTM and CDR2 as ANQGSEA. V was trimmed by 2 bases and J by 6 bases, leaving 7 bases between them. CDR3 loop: CSVEKWPEAFF. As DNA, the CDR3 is TGCAGCGTTGAAAAGTGGCCTGAAGCTTTCTTT.

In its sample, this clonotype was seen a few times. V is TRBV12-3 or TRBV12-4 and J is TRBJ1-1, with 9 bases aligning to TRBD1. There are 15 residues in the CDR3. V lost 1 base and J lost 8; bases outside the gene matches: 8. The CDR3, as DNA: TGTGCCAGCAGTTTAGTCACAGGGGGCCATCACGAAGCTTTCTTT. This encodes CASSLVTGGHHEAFF.

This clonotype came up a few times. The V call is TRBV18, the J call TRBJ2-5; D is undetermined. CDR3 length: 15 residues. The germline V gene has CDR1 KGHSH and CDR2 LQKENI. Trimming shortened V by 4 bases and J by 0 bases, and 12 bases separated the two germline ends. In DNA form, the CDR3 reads TGTGCCAGCTCACAACCGGACGGGTACCAAGAGACCCAGTACTTC. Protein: CASSQPDGYQETQYF.

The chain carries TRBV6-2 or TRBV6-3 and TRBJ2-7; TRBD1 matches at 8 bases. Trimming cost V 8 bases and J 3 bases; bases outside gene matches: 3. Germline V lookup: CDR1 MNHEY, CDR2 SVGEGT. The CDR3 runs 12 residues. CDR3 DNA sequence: TGTGCCAGCGGACAGGGTAACTACGAGCAGTACTTC. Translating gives CASGQGNYEQYF.

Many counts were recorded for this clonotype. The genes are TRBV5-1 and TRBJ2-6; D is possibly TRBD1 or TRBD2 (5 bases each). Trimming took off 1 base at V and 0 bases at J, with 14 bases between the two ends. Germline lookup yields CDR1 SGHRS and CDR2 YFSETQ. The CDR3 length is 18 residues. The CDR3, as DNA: TGCGCCAGCAGCTTGATTTCAGGGAGTGGCTCTGGGGCCAACGTCCTGACTTTC. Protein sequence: CASSLISGSGSGANVLTF.

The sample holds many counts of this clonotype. This CDR3 reads CASSRSRNTYEQYF. The DNA of the CDR3 is TGTGCCAGCAGCCGGTCGCGGAACACCTACGAGCAGTACTTC. The chain couples TRBV7-2 to TRBJ2-7; D remains unclear. The CDR3 covers 14 residues. CDR1 and CDR2 from the germline V gene are SGHTA and FQGNSA. Trimming removed 5 bases at V and 2 bases at J, with 13 bases between.

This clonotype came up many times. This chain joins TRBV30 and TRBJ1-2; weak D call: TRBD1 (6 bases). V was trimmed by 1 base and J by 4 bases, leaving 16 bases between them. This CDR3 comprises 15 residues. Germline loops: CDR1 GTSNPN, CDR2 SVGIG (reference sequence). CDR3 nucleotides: TGTGCCTGGAGTGATAGGGCAAGGGGGTCCTATGGCTACACCTTC. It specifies CAWSDRARGSYGYTF.

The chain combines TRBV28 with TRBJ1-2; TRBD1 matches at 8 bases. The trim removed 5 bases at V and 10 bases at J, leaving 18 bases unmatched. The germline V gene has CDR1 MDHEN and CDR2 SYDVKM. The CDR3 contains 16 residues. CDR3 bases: TGTGCCAGCAGTCTCAGGGGGCCGACACACCGGGGAGACTACACCTTC. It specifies CASSLRGPTHRGDYTF.